The clone carrying this T cell receptor beta chain was picked up a small number of times. The antigen remains undetermined. This record comes from a study of T cells after yellow fever vaccination. Study-level results: Most primary-vaccination clones reappeared after the booster (around 95% CD4, about 90% CD8). A minor fraction of clonotypes spanned both CD4 and CD8 compartments. High-abundance clonotypes from the bulk population could contaminate FACS-sorted repertoires.

Template-switching 5'RACE yielded the TCR cDNA; a universal primer site and UMIs were added in the process. TCRdb re-called the 5' RACE reads through MiXCR, storing one row per CDR3 protein. The sample lists 300,000 to 450,000 distinct CDR3 sequences, roughly 8% seen once, with around 17% in the top ten. CDR3 length: 14 amino acids. Germline V gene data show CDR1 as LGHNA and CDR2 as YNFKEQ. Trimming cost V 0 bases and J 7 bases, with 10 bases left between them. V gene TRBV4-2 combines with J gene TRBJ1-5, with D maybe TRBD1 (5 bases). The sample in question was PBMCs, obtained approximately 47 days after the first yellow fever vaccination. This clonotype originated in a young man who received the YFV17D yellow fever vaccine. This CDR3 reads CASSQDGGGQPQHF. Written as DNA, the CDR3 is TGTGCCAGCAGCCAAGATGGGGGGGGGCAGCCCCAGCATTTT.